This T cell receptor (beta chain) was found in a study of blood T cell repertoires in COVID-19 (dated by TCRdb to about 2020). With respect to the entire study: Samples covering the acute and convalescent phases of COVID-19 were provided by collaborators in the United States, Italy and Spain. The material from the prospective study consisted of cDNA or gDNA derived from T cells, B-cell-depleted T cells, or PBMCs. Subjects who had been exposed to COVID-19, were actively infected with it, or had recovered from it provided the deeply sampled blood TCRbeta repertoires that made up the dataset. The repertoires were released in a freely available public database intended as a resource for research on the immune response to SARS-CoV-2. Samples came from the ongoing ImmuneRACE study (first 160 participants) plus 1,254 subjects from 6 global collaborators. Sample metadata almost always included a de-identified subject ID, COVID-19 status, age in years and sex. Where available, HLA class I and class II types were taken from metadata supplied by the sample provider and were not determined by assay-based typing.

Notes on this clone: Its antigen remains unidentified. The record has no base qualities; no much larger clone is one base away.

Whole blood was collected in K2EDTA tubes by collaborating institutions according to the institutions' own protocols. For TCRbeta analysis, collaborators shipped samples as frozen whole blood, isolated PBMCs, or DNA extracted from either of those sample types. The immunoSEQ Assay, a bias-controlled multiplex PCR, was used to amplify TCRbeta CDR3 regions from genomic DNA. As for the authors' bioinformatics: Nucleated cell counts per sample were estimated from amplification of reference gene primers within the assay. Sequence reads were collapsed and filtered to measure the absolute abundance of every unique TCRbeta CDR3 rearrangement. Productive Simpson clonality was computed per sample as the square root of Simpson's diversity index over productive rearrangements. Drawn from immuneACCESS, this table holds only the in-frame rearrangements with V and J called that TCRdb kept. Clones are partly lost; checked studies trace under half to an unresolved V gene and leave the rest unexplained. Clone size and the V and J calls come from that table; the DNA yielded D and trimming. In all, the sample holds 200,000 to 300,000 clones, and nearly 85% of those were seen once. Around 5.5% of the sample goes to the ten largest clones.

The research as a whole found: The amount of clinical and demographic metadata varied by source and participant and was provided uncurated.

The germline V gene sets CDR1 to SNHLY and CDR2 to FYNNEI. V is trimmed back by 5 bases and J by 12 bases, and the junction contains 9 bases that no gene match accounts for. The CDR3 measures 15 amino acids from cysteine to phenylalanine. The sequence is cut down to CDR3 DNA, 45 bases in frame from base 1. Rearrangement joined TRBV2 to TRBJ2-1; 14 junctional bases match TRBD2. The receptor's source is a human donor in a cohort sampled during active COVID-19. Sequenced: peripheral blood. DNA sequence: TGTGCCAGCAGTCTGGGGACTAGCGGGAGATCAAGGCAGTTCTTC. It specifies CASSLGTSGRSRQFF.